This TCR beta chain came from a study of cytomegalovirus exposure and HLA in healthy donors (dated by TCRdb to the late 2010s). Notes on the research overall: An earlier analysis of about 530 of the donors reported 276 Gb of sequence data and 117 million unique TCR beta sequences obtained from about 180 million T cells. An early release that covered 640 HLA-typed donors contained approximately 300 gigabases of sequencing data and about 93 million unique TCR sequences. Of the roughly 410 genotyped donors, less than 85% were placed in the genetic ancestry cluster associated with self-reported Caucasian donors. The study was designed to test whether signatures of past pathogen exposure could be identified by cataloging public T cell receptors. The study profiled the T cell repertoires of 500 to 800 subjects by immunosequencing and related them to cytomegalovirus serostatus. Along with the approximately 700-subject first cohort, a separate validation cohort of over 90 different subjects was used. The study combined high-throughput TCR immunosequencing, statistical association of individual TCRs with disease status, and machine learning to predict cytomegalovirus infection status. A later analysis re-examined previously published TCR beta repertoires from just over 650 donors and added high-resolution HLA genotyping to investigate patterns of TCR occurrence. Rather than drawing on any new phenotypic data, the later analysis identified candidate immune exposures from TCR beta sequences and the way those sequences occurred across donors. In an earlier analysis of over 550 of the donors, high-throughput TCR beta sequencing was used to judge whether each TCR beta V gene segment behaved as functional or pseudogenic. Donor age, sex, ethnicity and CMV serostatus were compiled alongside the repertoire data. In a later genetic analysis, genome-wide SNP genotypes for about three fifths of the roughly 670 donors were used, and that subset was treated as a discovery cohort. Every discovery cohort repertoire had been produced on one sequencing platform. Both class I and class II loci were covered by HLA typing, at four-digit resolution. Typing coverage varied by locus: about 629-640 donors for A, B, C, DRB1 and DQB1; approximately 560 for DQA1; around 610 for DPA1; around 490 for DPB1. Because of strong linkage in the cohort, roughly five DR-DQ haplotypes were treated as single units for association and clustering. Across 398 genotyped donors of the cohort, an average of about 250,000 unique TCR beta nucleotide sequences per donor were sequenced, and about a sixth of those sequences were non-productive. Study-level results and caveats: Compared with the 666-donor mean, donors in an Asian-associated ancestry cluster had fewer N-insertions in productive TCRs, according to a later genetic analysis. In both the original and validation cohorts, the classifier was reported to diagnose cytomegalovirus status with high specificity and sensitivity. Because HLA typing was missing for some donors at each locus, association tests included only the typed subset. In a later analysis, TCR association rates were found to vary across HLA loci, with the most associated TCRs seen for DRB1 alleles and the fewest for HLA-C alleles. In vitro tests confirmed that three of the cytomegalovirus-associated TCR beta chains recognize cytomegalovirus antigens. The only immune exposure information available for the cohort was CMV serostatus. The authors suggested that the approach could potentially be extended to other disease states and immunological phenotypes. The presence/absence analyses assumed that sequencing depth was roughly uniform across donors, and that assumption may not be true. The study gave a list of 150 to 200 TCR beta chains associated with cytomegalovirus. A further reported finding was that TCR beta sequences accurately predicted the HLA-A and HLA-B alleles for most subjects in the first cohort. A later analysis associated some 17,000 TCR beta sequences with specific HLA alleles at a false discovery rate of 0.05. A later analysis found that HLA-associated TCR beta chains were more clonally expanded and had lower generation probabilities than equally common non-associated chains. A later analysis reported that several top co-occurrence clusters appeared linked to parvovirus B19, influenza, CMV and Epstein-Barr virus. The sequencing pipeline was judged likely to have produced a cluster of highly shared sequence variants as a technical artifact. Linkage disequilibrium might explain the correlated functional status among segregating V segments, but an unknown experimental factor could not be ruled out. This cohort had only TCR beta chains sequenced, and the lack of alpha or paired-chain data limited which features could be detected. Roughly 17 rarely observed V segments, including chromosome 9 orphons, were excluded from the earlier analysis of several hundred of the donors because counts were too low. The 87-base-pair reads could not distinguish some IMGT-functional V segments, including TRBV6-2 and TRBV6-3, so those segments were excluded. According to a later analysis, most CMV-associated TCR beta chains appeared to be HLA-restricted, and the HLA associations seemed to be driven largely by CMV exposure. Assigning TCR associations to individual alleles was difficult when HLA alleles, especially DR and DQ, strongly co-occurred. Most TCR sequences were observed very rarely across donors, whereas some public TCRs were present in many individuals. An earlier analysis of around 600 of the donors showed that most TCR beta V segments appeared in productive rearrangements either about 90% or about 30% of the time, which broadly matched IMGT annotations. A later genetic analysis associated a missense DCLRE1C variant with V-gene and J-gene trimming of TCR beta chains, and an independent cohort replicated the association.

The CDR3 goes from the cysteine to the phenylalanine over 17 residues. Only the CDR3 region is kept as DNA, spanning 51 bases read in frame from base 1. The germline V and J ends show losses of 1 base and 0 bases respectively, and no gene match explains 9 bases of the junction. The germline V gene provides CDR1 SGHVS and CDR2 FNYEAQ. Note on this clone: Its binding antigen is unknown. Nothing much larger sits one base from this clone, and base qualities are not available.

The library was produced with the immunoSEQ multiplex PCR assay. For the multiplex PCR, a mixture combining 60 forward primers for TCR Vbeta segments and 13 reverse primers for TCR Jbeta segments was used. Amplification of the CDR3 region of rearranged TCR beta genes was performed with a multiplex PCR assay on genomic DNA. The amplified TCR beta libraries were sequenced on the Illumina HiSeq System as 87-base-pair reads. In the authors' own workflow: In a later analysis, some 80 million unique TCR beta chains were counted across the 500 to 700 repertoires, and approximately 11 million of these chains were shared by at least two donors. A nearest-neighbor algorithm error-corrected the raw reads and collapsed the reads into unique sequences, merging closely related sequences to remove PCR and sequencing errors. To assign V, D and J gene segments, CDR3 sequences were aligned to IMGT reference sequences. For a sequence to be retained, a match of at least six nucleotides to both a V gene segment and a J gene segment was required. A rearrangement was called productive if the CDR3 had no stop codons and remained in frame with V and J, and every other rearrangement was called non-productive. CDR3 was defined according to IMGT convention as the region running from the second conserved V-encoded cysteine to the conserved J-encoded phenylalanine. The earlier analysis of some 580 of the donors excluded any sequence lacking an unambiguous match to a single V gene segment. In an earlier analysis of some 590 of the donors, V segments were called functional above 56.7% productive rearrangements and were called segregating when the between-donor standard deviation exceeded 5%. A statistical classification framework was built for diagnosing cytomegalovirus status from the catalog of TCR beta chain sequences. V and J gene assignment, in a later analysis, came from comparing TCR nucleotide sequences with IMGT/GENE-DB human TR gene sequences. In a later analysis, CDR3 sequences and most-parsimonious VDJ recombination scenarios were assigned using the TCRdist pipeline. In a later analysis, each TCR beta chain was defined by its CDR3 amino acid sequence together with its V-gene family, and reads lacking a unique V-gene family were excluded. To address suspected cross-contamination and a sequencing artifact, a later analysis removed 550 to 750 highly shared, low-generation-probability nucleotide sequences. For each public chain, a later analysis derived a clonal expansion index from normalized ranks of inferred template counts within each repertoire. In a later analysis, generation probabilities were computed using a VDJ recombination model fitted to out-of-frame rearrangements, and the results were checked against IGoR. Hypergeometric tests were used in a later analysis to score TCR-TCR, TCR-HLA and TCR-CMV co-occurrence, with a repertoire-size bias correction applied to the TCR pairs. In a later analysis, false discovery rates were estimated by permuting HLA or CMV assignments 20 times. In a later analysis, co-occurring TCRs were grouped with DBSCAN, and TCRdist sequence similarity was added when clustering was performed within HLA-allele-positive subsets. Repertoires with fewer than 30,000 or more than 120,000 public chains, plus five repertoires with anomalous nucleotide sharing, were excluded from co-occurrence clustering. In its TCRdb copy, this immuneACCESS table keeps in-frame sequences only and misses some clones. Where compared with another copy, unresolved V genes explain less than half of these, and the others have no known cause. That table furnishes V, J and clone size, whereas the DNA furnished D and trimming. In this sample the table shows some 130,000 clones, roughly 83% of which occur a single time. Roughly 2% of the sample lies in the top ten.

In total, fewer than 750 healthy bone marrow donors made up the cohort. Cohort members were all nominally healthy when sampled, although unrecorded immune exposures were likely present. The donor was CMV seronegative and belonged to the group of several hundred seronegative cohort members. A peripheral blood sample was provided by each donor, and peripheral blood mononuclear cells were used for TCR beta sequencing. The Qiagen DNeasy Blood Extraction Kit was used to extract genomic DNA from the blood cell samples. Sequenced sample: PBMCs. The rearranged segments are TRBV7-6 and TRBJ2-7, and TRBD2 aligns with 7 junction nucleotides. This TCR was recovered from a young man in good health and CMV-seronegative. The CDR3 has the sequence CASSLDPSSGFSYEQYF. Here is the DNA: TGTGCCAGCAGCTTAGACCCTTCTAGCGGCTTCTCCTACGAGCAGTACTTC. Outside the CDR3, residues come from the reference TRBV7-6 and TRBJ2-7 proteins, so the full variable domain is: GAGVSQSPRYKVTKRGQDVALRCDPISGHVSLYWYRQALGQGPEFLTYFNYEAQQDKSGLPNDRFSAERPEGSISTLTIQRTEQRDSAMYRCASSLDPSSGFSYEQYFGPGTRLTVT.